These T cell receptor beta chains were read from a single sample in a study of memory CD4+ T cells and cytomegalovirus serostatus. TCRdb's copy holds only in-frame clones and misses some; the assay was immunoSEQ multiplex PCR. The table has 45,000 to 60,000 clones, approximately 78% seen once. Sequences were obtained from memory CD4+ T cells from blood. These receptors all stem from an adult in good health and CMV-seronegative. CDR3s include the opening cysteine and the closing phenylalanine or tryptophan. The D gene is left open where the match is weak. The listing skips clone size in some rows; elsewhere it reads once, few, many or a size class.

v_gene: TRBV2
d_gene: -
abundance: -
j_gene: TRBJ2-4
CDR3nt: TGTGCCAGCAGTGATCTAGAGACAAGGACCAAAAACATTCAGTACTTC
CDR3aa: CASSDLETRTKNIQYF

v_gene: TRBV27
d_gene: -
abundance: -
j_gene: TRBJ1-5
CDR3nt: TGTGCCAGCAGTTTATCATCGCCCCGGAGGGGCAGCAATCAGCCCCAGCATTTT
CDR3aa: CASSLSSPRRGSNQPQHF

v_gene: TRBV28
d_gene: -
abundance: -
j_gene: TRBJ2-1
CDR3nt: TGTGCCAGCAGCCCTCTTCGGGGTGGGGCCGCCAATGAGCAGTTCTTC
CDR3aa: CASSPLRGGAANEQFF

v_gene: TRBV28
d_gene: TRBD2
abundance: -
j_gene: TRBJ2-1
CDR3nt: TGTGCCAGCAGTTTATTGTCTAGCGGGAGTGGCGAGCAGTTCTTC
CDR3aa: CASSLLSSGSGEQFF

v_gene: TRBV10-3
d_gene: -
abundance: -
j_gene: TRBJ2-3
CDR3nt: TGTGCCATCAGTGAGTGGGAGATCGCAGATACGCAGTATTTT
CDR3aa: CAISEWEIADTQYF

v_gene: TRBV5-6
d_gene: -
abundance: -
j_gene: TRBJ1-2
CDR3nt: TGTGCCAGCAGCGACAACCTCAGGGAAGTCTACTATGGCTACACCTTC
CDR3aa: CASSDNLREVYYGYTF

v_gene: TRBV2
d_gene: -
abundance: -
j_gene: TRBJ1-5
CDR3nt: TGTGCCAGCACTGCGTGGGTCGGAGGCAATCAGCCCCAGCATTTT
CDR3aa: CASTAWVGGNQPQHF

v_gene: TRBV5-1
d_gene: -
abundance: -
j_gene: TRBJ2-7
CDR3nt: TGCGCCAGCAGCTTGGCCCCGGGACGGATTACCTACGAGCAGTACTTC
CDR3aa: CASSLAPGRITYEQYF

v_gene: TRBV28
d_gene: TRBD1
abundance: -
j_gene: TRBJ1-5
CDR3nt: TGTGCCAGCAGCCGTAAAGGACAGGGGAGGCAGCCCCAGCATTTT
CDR3aa: CASSRKGQGRQPQHF

v_gene: TRBV6-1
d_gene: TRBD2
abundance: few
j_gene: TRBJ2-1
CDR3nt: TGTGCCAGCAGTAAGCGGGAGTCCGGTGAGCAGTTCTTC
CDR3aa: CASSKRESGEQFF

v_gene: TRBV28
d_gene: -
abundance: -
j_gene: TRBJ1-3
CDR3nt: TGTGCCAGCAGCCTTCAAAGGGCCACAGGAAACACCATATATTTT
CDR3aa: CASSLQRATGNTIYF

v_gene: TRBV5-5
d_gene: -
abundance: medium-sized
j_gene: TRBJ2-5
CDR3nt: TGTGCCAGCAGCTCGGTGGTTAAACAAGAGACCCAGTACTTC
CDR3aa: CASSSVVKQETQYF

v_gene: TRBV11-2
d_gene: -
abundance: -
j_gene: TRBJ1-3
CDR3nt: TGTGCCAGCAGCTCGGACAGAAACTCTGGAAACACCATATATTTT
CDR3aa: CASSSDRNSGNTIYF

v_gene: TRBV30
d_gene: -
abundance: -
j_gene: TRBJ2-7
CDR3nt: TGTGCCTGGTCTCGGGGGTACGAGCAGTACTTC
CDR3aa: CAWSRGYEQYF

v_gene: TRBV28
d_gene: TRBD1
abundance: few
j_gene: TRBJ1-2
CDR3nt: TGTGCCAGCAGTCCACATCTCATCGGGGACAGGGGGTATGGCTACACCTTC
CDR3aa: CASSPHLIGDRGYGYTF

v_gene: TRBV13
d_gene: TRBD1
abundance: -
j_gene: TRBJ1-1
CDR3nt: TGTGCCAGCAGCTCCCGGGACAGGGGGATGAACACTGAAGCTTTCTTT
CDR3aa: CASSSRDRGMNTEAFF

v_gene: TRBV28
d_gene: TRBD1
abundance: -
j_gene: TRBJ2-5
CDR3nt: TGTGCCAGCACCCCCGTCGACAGGGGTGAGACCCAGTACTTC
CDR3aa: CASTPVDRGETQYF

v_gene: TRBV6-5
d_gene: TRBD1
abundance: -
j_gene: TRBJ2-7
CDR3nt: TGTGCCAGCAGAAGGGACAGGGGGTTCTCCTACGAGCAGTACTTC
CDR3aa: CASRRDRGFSYEQYF

v_gene: TRBV6-5
d_gene: TRBD2
abundance: -
j_gene: TRBJ2-1
CDR3nt: TGTGCCAGCAGTCGATGGACTAGCGGGGACAATGAGCAGTTCTTC
CDR3aa: CASSRWTSGDNEQFF

v_gene: TRBV14
d_gene: -
abundance: -
j_gene: TRBJ2-3
CDR3nt: TGTGCCAGCAGCCATTTGGTCGTCCCCGATACGCAGTATTTT
CDR3aa: CASSHLVVPDTQYF

v_gene: TRBV18
d_gene: TRBD2
abundance: -
j_gene: TRBJ2-3
CDR3nt: TGTGCCAGCTCACAGACTAGCGGGACCGGCACAGATACGCAGTATTTT
CDR3aa: CASSQTSGTGTDTQYF